This TCR beta chain was obtained from a study of blood T cell repertoires in COVID-19. About the study: COVID-19 samples, acute and convalescent, were from the United States, Italy and Spain. PBMCs, B-cell-depleted T cells, or T cells provided the cDNA or gDNA that made up the material.

Per the authors' pipeline: Nucleated cell counts were estimated from reference gene primer amplification. Data came from immunoSEQ multiplex PCR; TCRdb stores just in-frame clones and leaves some out. The V and J calls and the clone size are those of that table, but D and trimming were determined from the DNA. The sample carries some 38,000 clones, more than 80% recorded once. CDR3 size: 13 residues. Trimming removed 6 bases at V and 0 bases at J, with 8 bases between. Looked up from germline, CDR1 is KGHSH and CDR2 is LQKENI. The chain employs TRBV18 and TRBJ2-5; possible D gene TRBD2, 5 bases. Material: peripheral blood. The receptor comes from a man aged 55 to 69 with active or convalescent COVID-19. CDR3 in amino acids: CASSAGDQETQYF. The CDR3 DNA is TGTGCCAGCTCGGCCGGGGACCAAGAGACCCAGTACTTC.